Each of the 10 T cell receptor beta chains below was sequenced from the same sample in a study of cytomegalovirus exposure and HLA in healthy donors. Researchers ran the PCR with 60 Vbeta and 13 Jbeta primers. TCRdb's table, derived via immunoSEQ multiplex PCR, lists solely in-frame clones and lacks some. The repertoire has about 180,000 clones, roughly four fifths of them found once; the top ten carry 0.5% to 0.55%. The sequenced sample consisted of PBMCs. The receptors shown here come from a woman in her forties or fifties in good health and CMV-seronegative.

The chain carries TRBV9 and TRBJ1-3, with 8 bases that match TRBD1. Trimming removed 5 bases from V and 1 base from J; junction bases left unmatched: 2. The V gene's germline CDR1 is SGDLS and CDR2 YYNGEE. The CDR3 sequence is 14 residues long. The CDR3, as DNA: TGTGCCAGCAGGGACAGGGTTTCTGGAAACACCATATATTTT. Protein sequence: CASRDRVSGNTIYF.

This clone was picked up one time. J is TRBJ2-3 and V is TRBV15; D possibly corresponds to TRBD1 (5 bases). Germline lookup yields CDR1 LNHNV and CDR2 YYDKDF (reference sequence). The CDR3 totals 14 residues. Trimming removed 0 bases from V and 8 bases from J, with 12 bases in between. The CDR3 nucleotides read TGTGCCACCAGCAGAGATTTAGGGGATGGTACGCAGTATTTT. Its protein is CATSRDLGDGTQYF. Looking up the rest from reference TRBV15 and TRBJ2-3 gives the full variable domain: DAMVIQNPRYQVTQFGKPVTLSCSQTLNHNVMYWYQQKSSQAPKLLFHYYDKDFNNEADTPDNFQSRRPNTSFCFLDIRSPGLGDTAMYLCATSRDLGDGTQYFGPGTRLTVL.

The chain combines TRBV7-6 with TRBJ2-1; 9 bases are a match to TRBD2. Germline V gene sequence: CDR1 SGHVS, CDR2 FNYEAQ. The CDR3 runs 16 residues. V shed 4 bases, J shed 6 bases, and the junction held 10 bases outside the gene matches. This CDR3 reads CASSWGATSGGNEQFF. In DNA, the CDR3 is TGTGCCAGCAGCTGGGGGGCGACTAGCGGCGGCAATGAGCAGTTCTTC.

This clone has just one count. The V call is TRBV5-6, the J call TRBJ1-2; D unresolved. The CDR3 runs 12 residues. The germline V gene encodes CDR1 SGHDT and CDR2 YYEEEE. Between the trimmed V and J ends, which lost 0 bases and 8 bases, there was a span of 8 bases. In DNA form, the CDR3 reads TGTGCCAGCAGCTTGGAGGAGGTGGGCTACACCTTC. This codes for CASSLEEVGYTF.

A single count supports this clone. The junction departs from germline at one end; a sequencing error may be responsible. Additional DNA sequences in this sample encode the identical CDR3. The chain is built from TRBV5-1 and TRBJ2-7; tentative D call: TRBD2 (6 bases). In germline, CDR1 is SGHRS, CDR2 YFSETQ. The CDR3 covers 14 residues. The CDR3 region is CASSLVGLQYEQYF. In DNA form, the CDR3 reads TGTGCCAGCAGCTTGGTGGGACTGCAGTACGAGCAGTACTTC.

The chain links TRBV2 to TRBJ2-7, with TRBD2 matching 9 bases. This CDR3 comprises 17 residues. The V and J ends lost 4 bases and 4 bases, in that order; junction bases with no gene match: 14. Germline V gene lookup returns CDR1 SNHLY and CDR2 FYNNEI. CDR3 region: CASSALGTGTSRYEQYF. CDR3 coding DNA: TGTGCCAGCAGTGCCCTGGGAACCGGGACTAGCAGATACGAGCAGTACTTC.

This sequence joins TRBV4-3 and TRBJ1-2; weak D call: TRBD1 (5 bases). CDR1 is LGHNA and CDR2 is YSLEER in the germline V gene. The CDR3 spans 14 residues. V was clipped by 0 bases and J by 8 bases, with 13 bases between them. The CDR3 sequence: CASSQDFRGDGYTF. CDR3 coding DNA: TGCGCCAGCAGCCAAGACTTCCGGGGGGACGGCTACACCTTC.

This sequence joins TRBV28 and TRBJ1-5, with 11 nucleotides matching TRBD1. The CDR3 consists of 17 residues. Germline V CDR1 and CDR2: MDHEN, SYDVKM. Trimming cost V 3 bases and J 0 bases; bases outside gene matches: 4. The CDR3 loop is CASSFRDRGNSNQPQHF. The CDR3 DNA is TGTGCCAGCAGTTTTAGGGACAGGGGGAATAGCAATCAGCCCCAGCATTTT.

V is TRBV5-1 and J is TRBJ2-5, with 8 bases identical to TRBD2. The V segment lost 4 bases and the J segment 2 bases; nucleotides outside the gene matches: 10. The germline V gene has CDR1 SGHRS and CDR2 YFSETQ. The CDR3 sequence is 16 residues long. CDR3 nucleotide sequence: TGCGCCAGCAGCACCCGACCGGGGGGGGCTCAAGAGACCCAGTACTTC. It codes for CASSTRPGGAQETQYF. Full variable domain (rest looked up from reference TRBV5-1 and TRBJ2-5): KAGVTQTPRYLIKTRGQQVTLSCSPISGHRSVSWYQQTPGQGLQFLFEYFSETQRNKGNFPGRFSGRQFSNSRSEMNVSTLELGDSALYLCASSTRPGGAQETQYFGPGTRLLVL.

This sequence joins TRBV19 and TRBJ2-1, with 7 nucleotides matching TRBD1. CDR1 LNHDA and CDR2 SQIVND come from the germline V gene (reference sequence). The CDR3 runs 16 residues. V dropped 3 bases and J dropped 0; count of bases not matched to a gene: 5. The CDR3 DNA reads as TGTGCCAGTAGTATCAGGCCAGGGGGCTCCTACAATGAGCAGTTCTTC. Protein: CASSIRPGGSYNEQFF. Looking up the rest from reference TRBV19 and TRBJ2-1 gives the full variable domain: DGGITQSPKYLFRKEGQNVTLSCEQNLNHDAMYWYRQDPGQGLRLIYYSQIVNDFQKGDIAEGYSVSREKKESFPLTVTSAQKNPTAFYLCASSIRPGGSYNEQFFGPGTRLTVL.